This T cell receptor beta chain stems from a study of T-cell memory formation after mild COVID-19. Background on the study: Across donors, TCR clusters were largely donor specific. General study points: Memory cells collected pre-infection included some clones that later responded, suggesting cross-reactive memory joined.

In regard to this clonotype: Its antigen is unidentified.

This CDR3 contains 15 residues. Germline V lookup: CDR1 DFQATT, CDR2 SNEGSKA (reference sequence). Trimming removed 3 bases at V and 2 bases at J, with 17 bases between. From 5'RACE with constant-segment primers came TCR alpha and TCR beta cDNA libraries that carried sample barcodes and UMIs. Via MiXCR, TCRdb re-called the 5' RACE reads, giving one row per CDR3 protein. The table has roughly 100,000 distinct CDR3 sequences, about 18% seen once; the top ten hold 28%. The chain joins TRBV20-1 to TRBJ2-7; unclear D gene. This clonotype originated in an adult woman who had mild COVID-19 (a few samples of this study predate the infection). Cell type and time point are not known. The material sequenced was PBMCs or a T cell subset sorted from them (not recorded which). The CDR3 here is CSARGSHGYPYEQYF. Here the CDR3 DNA reads TGCAGTGCTAGGGGATCCCACGGGTATCCCTACGAGCAGTACTTC.